This entry features one TCR beta chain sequence. What it binds is unknown. This sample is drawn from a study of T cells in Graves' hyperthyroidism and ophthalmopathy. Overall study results and limits: Clonotypes that were expanded in thyroid above 0.001 mostly appeared in blood too.

This CDR3 comprises 18 residues. V lost 1 base to trimming and J lost 0 bases, with 13 bases between them. CDR1 is SGHAT, CDR2 FQNNGV, per germline. Amplified regions were TCR beta CDR3 sequences from RNA transcripts. When the TCR CDR3 underwent first-round RT-PCR, the HTBI primer set was used. One entry per CDR3 protein results from TCRdb running MiXCR on the multiplex PCR reads. The sample carries roughly 600,000 distinct CDR3 sequences, about 15% recorded once. Material: blood. This receptor was taken from a woman aged 45-65 years with Graves' ophthalmopathy. V usage is TRBV11-2 and J usage is TRBJ1-6; D is unresolved. The DNA of the CDR3 is TGTGCCAGCAGCTTAGGGGCAGAGCGAAGCTCCTATAATTCACCCCTCCACTTT. Translating gives CASSLGAERSSYNSPLHF.